This TCR beta chain was identified during a study of shared clonotypes between healthy human individuals (dated by TCRdb to about 2020). About the investigation overall: The cohort comprised two women and a few men aged 18 to 49 years. Blood TCR repertoires of several healthy adults were deeply sequenced to estimate repertoire size and the extent of clonotype sharing between individuals. Different laboratories and diverse techniques were used to prepare libraries and sequence TCR repertoires, to increase sequencing depth and limit assay-specific biases. Each donor's leukapheresis produced roughly between roughly 0.85 and 10 billion PBMCs. Beyond this particular receptor, the publication reports: Sampling was limited to blood, and TCR repertoires in tissue likely differ from TCR repertoires in blood. Pairwise subsampling indicated that sequencing depth was expected to affect the degree of clonotype sharing among donors. Because the study included a small number of donors, the genetic and exposure-history diversity represented was limited.

Healthy HIV-negative adults with no recently reported acute infections or vaccinations were included as donors. Every donor was a Caucasian adult residing in Nashville, Tennessee, USA. In the unsorted samples, 85 million to 100 million PBMCs were counted, and genomic DNA was extracted using the QIAamp DNA Blood Mini kit. After blood collection by leukapheresis, PBMCs were isolated using Ficoll-Histopaque density gradient centrifugation and then cryopreserved in the vapor phase of liquid nitrogen. V is shortened by 2 bases, J by 5 bases, and the region joining them spans 9 bases. Looking up the germline V gene yields CDR1 SGHAT and CDR2 FQNNGV. The CDR3 holds 13 amino acids from the cysteine to the phenylalanine. The DNA shown is the 39-base CDR3, in frame from base 1. Using the deep immunoSEQ assay, TCR CDR3 regions were amplified from genomic DNA by multiplex PCR. Extracted genomic DNA from each cell subset was distributed evenly across all wells of several immunoSEQ 96-well plates, and each plate was treated as a replicate. Each replicate PCR for unsorted PBMC received about 310 ng genomic DNA, equal to tens of thousands of T cell genomes. Genomic DNA from unsorted PBMC was sequenced over ten immunoSEQ deep assay plates. Purified libraries were quantified with a Qubit 3.0 fluorometer, sized on a Bioanalyzer 2100, and re-quantified with the KAPA Library Quantification kit. A separate single-read 150-cycle Illumina NextSeq 550 flow cell was used to sequence each immunoSEQ 96-well plate. Under the source paper's analysis protocol: Because only junctional sequences without quality scores were contained in the immunoSEQ output, filtering matching that applied to full-length reads could not be performed. Sequences were annotated with PyIR, a Python wrapper for IgBLAST v1.9, and V/J genes and CDR3 were assigned using IMGT germline references. Any read was removed if the V/J assignment was weak (E-value above 1e-6), the CDR3 was missing, or the read contained stop codons, out-of-frame junctions, or ambiguous translated residues. V3J clonotypes were defined as sequences sharing an identical inferred V gene, J gene, and CDR3 amino acid sequence. Percentage overlap between repertoires was computed as shared unique clonotypes divided by the size of the smaller repertoire. RTK rarefaction, the Chao1 estimator, and Recon v2.1 estimates of unobserved clonotypes were used to assess repertoire richness. The table comes from immuneACCESS by way of TCRdb, which keeps in-frame sequences with V and J called. Part of the clones is missing from these tables; in studies checked, under half for an unresolved V gene and the rest for unknown reasons. V and J calls and clone size are given by that table; D and trimming were obtained from the DNA. For this sample there are 400,000 to 600,000 clones; about four fifths appear just once. Clones ranked in the top ten supply 13% of the sample.

As regards this clone: No antigen is known for it. The record has no base qualities; no much larger clone is one base away.

The sequenced material came from PBMCs. The rearrangement joined TRBV11-2 to TRBJ1-1, with no confident D gene call. The sequence came from a woman between 40 and 50 years old in good health. Some clones in this sample may be carry-over from other donors' samples. The nucleotides are TGTGCCAGCAGCTTACGTACGGGAACTGAAGCTTTCTTT. It translates as CASSLRTGTEAFF.